The 26 T cell receptor beta chains below were found in one sample sequenced in a study of persistence of HIV-infected CD4 T cells. These TCRs are of unknown antigen specificity. This was the immunoSEQ version 4 assay in survey mode. TCRdb's table, derived via immunoSEQ multiplex PCR, lists solely in-frame clones and lacks some. Of roughly 64,000 clones listed, about four fifths are singletons. Cells were stimulated with overlapping HIV-1 Gag 15-mer peptides. CD40L-negative CD69-negative CD45RO-high memory CD4+ T cells were sorted as populations depleted of antigen-responding cells. Sequencing used CD4+ T cells sorted from PBMCs after approximately 19-hour stimulation, obtained from a patient who received antiretroviral therapy. The receptors shown here come from an adult man with HIV who was CMV-seropositive.

The chain links TRBV12-3 or TRBV12-4 to TRBJ1-1, with 11 nucleotides matching TRBD1. The CDR3 contains 13 residues. The trim removed 6 bases at V and 6 bases at J, leaving 3 bases unmatched. CDR3 nucleotides: TGTGCCAGCAGCACGGGACAGGGGGCTGAAGCTTTCTTT. Amino acids: CASSTGQGAEAFF.

The chain couples TRBV12-3 or TRBV12-4 to TRBJ1-1; TRBD1 agrees at 7 bases. This CDR3 is 13 amino acids long. Trimming removed 5 bases from V and 6 bases from J; junction bases left unmatched: 6. In DNA, the CDR3 is TGTGCCAGCAGTCAAACAGGGGAATCTGAAGCTTTCTTT. Protein sequence: CASSQTGESEAFF.

This sequence joins TRBV19 and TRBJ2-4; 8 nucleotides line up with TRBD1. This CDR3 region has 13 residues. V lost 5 bases, J lost 8 bases, and 5 bases stayed unmatched. Germline V lookup: CDR1 LNHDA, CDR2 SQIVND (reference sequence). The DNA for the CDR3 is TGTGCCAGTAGTGACAGGGGAAGTTACATTCAGTACTTC. Translation: CASSDRGSYIQYF.

The chain is built from TRBV9 and TRBJ1-2, with D maybe TRBD1 (6 bases). V lost 1 base to trimming and J lost 2 bases, with 21 bases between them. This CDR3 has 18 amino acids. Germline assignment: CDR1 SGDLS and CDR2 YYNGEE. The CDR3 DNA is TGTGCCAGCAGCGTAAGATCGGGTGGGGCAGGGGCGAACTATGGCTACACCTTC. It encodes CASSVRSGGAGANYGYTF.

This clone has just one count. The gene calls are TRBV4-2 and TRBJ2-3; 15 bases agree with TRBD2. There are 18 residues in the CDR3. Germline V gene sequence: CDR1 LGHNA, CDR2 YNFKEQ. The trim removed 3 bases at V and 3 bases at J, leaving 7 bases unmatched. The CDR3 nucleotides are TGTGCCAGCAGCCAGGAGACCGGGACTAGCGGGAGGACAGATACGCAGTATTTT. Translation gives CASSQETGTSGRTDTQYF.

The chain combines TRBV19 with TRBJ1-2; weak D call: TRBD1 (5 bases). V lost 0 bases and J lost 4, with 12 bases in between. There are 15 residues in the CDR3. CDR1 is LNHDA, CDR2 SQIVND, per germline (reference sequence). CDR3 sequence: CASSIDNTGGYGYTF. CDR3 sequence (DNA): TGTGCCAGTAGTATAGATAACACTGGGGGCTATGGCTACACCTTC. Full variable domain (remainder filled in from reference TRBV19 and TRBJ1-2): DGGITQSPKYLFRKEGQNVTLSCEQNLNHDAMYWYRQDPGQGLRLIYYSQIVNDFQKGDIAEGYSVSREKKESFPLTVTSAQKNPTAFYLCASSIDNTGGYGYTFGSGTRLTVV.

The chain has TRBV5-4 and TRBJ2-1; tentative D call: TRBD1 (5 bases). CDR3 length: 15 amino acids. V lost 1 base and J 4 bases, leaving 12 bases between the germline ends. CDR1 and CDR2 from the germline V gene are SGHNT and YYREEE (reference sequence). In nucleotides, the CDR3 is TGTGCCAGCAGCTTGAAACAGGCCACATACAATGAGCAGTTCTTC. Its translation is CASSLKQATYNEQFF.

The rearrangement links TRBV6-1 to TRBJ1-6; D is undetermined. CDR1 and CDR2 (germline): MNHNS, SASEGT. This CDR3 has 13 residues. V was clipped by 3 bases and J by 13 bases, with 13 bases between them. In nucleotides, the CDR3 is TGTGCCAGCAGTGACCTATTAGAGTCCCCCCTCCACTTT. This gives the protein CASSDLLESPLHF.

Regarding this clone: A junction boundary mismatches the germline segment, possibly from a read error. The CDR3 here is CASTEGNTEAFF. In nucleotides, the CDR3 is TGCGCCAGCACTGAGGGGAACACTGAAGCTTTCTTT. The chain has TRBV10-2 and TRBJ1-1; D unresolved. Germline V gives CDR1 WSHSY, CDR2 SAAADI. The CDR3 totals 12 residues.

The gene calls are TRBV6-5 and TRBJ1-1, with D hard to call. The CDR3 has 14 amino acids. V was shortened by 7 bases and J by 6 bases, with 18 bases between the two germline ends. Looked up from germline, CDR1 is MNHEY and CDR2 is SVGAGI. In nucleotides, the CDR3 is TGTGCCAGCATTACCGCCCCGGGGAAGTCTGAAGCTTTCTTT. It is translated as CASITAPGKSEAFF.

The chain recombines TRBV11-3 with TRBJ1-1; D possibly corresponds to TRBD1 (6 bases). The CDR3 extends over 13 amino acids. Per the germline V gene, CDR1 is SGHNT and CDR2 is YENEEA. Trimming took 4 bases from V and 2 from J, leaving 8 bases between them. In DNA form, the CDR3 reads TGTGCCAGCAGCTGGACAGCAAACACTGAAGCTTTCTTT. Encoded protein: CASSWTANTEAFF.

This clone was seen more than once but under ten times. The chain has TRBV9 and TRBJ2-3, with 8 positions matching TRBD2. Germline CDR1 SGDLS, CDR2 YYNGEE. Trimming at V came to 0 bases and at J to 1 base, leaving 1 base not matched to a gene. The CDR3 consists of 15 residues. In DNA form, the CDR3 reads TGTGCCAGCAGCGTAGCGGGGGGGGGCACAGATACGCAGTATTTT. The encoded protein is CASSVAGGGTDTQYF.

This rearrangement joins TRBV15 to TRBJ2-4, with D perhaps matching TRBD1 (6 bases). There are 18 residues in the CDR3. V lost 0 bases and J 0 bases, leaving 15 bases between the germline ends. CDR1 LNHNV and CDR2 YYDKDF come from the germline V gene (reference sequence). The CDR3 DNA sequence: TGTGCCACCAGCAGAGAGTGGGACATCCAACTAGCCAAAAACATTCAGTACTTC. This translates into CATSREWDIQLAKNIQYF.

J is TRBJ2-2 and V is TRBV7-2; D not certain. The CDR3 spans 12 residues. V was cut by 3 bases and J by 3 bases, with 2 bases left in between. Germline V gene sequence: CDR1 SGHTA, CDR2 FQGNSA. Here the CDR3 reads CASSLYTGELFF. The CDR3 DNA reads as TGTGCCAGCAGCTTGTACACCGGGGAGCTGTTTTTT. Complete variable domain (other parts from reference TRBV7-2 and TRBJ2-2): GAGVSQSPSNKVTEKGKDVELRCDPISGHTALYWYRQSLGQGLEFLIYFQGNSAPDKSGLPSDRFSAERTGGSVSTLTIQRTQQEDSAVYLCASSLYTGELFFGEGSRLTVL.

The chain links TRBV28 to TRBJ2-1; 9 bases align to TRBD2. There are 15 residues in the CDR3. V lost 7 bases to trimming and J lost 4 bases; unmatched junction nucleotides: 8. CDR1 is MDHEN and CDR2 is SYDVKM in the germline V gene. The CDR3 DNA follows: TGTGCCAGCATTAGTAGCGGGGGACGATACAATGAGCAGTTCTTC. Residues: CASISSGGRYNEQFF. Looking up the rest from reference TRBV28 and TRBJ2-1 gives the full variable domain: DVKVTQSSRYLVKRTGEKVFLECVQDMDHENMFWYRQDPGLGLRLIYFSYDVKMKEKGDIPEGYSVSREKKERFSLILESASTNQTSMYLCASISSGGRYNEQFFGPGTRLTVL.

V is TRBV5-1 and J is TRBJ2-7; no clear D. The germline V gene has CDR1 SGHRS and CDR2 YFSETQ. Trimming shortened V by 1 base and J by 0 bases, and 11 bases separated the two germline ends. The CDR3 runs to 15 residues. CDR3 DNA sequence: TGCGCCAGCAGCTTGCAGGCAGGAATCTCCTACGAGCAGTACTTC. Its translation is CASSLQAGISYEQYF. Based on the CDR3 plus reference TRBV5-1 and TRBJ2-7, the full variable domain is KAGVTQTPRYLIKTRGQQVTLSCSPISGHRSVSWYQQTPGQGLQFLFEYFSETQRNKGNFPGRFSGRQFSNSRSEMNVSTLELGDSALYLCASSLQAGISYEQYFGPGTRLTVT.

V is TRBV6-5 and J is TRBJ1-1, with D maybe TRBD1 (6 bases). Per germline, CDR1 MNHEY and CDR2 SVGAGI. This CDR3 comprises 14 residues. V lost 6 bases to trimming and J lost 4 bases, with 15 bases between them. The CDR3 sequence: CASRMDSIPTEAFF. CDR3 bases: TGTGCCAGCAGGATGGACAGTATCCCCACTGAAGCTTTCTTT.

J is TRBJ1-1 and V is TRBV6-5; D ambiguous. Deletions cut 5 bases from V and 5 bases from J, with 12 bases between. This CDR3 is 13 amino acids long. Germline V lookup: CDR1 MNHEY, CDR2 SVGAGI. The DNA of the CDR3 is TGTGCCAGCAGTCTAAACCCCCGGACTGAAGCTTTCTTT. Translation gives CASSLNPRTEAFF.

This chain links TRBV6-5 with TRBJ1-5; TRBD1 might be the D (5 bases). V was clipped by 4 bases and J by 7 bases, with 14 bases between them. The CDR3 has 14 residues. Germline CDR1 is MNHEY and CDR2 is SVGAGI. For the CDR3, the DNA is TGTGCCAGCAGTTTCTCAGGGAATTCACAGCCCCAGCATTTT. The encoded protein is CASSFSGNSQPQHF.

This sequence joins TRBV30 and TRBJ1-2; D not resolved. This CDR3 has 12 amino acids. Trimming pared 5 bases from V and 4 bases from J, leaving 11 bases between. Germline V CDR1 and CDR2: GTSNPN, SVGIG (reference sequence). The DNA of the CDR3 is TGTGCCTGGGGCTCCGCGGGCTATGGCTACACCTTC. It yields the protein CAWGSAGYGYTF.

V and J are TRBV24-1 and TRBJ2-3; D possibly matches TRBD1 or TRBD2 (5 bases each). CDR1 and CDR2 (germline): KGHDR, SFDVKD. Trimming stripped 3 bases from V and 6 bases from J, with 21 bases between. This CDR3 has 17 amino acids. Here the CDR3 reads CATSDGALLGVSDTQYF. As DNA, the CDR3 is TGTGCCACCAGTGATGGGGCCCTACTAGGGGTTTCGGATACGCAGTATTTT.

The V call is TRBV18, the J call TRBJ2-7; TRBD1 matches 9 bases. Germline CDR1 reads KGHSH; CDR2 reads LQKENI. This CDR3 has 16 amino acids. V lost 2 bases, J lost 3 bases, and 8 bases stayed unmatched. CDR3 in DNA: TGTGCCAGCTCACCATCCGGGACAGGGTCTGTCTACGAGCAGTACTTC. Translating it yields CASSPSGTGSVYEQYF.

The rearrangement links TRBV18 to TRBJ1-5; possible D gene TRBD1, 5 bases. V lost 4 bases to trimming and J lost 4 bases, with 14 bases between them. The CDR3 extends over 15 amino acids. Looked up from germline, CDR1 is KGHSH and CDR2 is LQKENI. The CDR3 coding sequence is TGTGCCAGCTCACTGGGACGGAATTTAAATCAGCCCCAGCATTTT. Translation: CASSLGRNLNQPQHF. Full variable domain (missing parts from reference TRBV18 and TRBJ1-5): NAGVMQNPRHLVRRRGQEARLRCSPMKGHSHVYWYRQLPEEGLKFMVYLQKENIIDESGMPKERFSAEFPKEGPSILRIQQVVRGDSAAYFCASSLGRNLNQPQHFGDGTRLSIL.

This clone was detected once. The chain couples TRBV5-1 to TRBJ2-2; 7 bases line up with TRBD1. Trimming cost V 4 bases and J 5 bases; bases outside gene matches: 8. This CDR3 has 15 residues. Germline assignment: CDR1 SGHRS and CDR2 YFSETQ. The CDR3 DNA is TGCGCCAGCAGCCCAGGGACAGAAAGAACCGGGGAGCTGTTTTTT. Translation: CASSPGTERTGELFF.

The count of this clone is one. This chain joins TRBV9 and TRBJ1-1; weak D call: TRBD1 (5 bases). Between the trimmed V and J ends, which lost 3 bases and 5 bases, there was a span of 14 bases. CDR3 size: 14 residues. Germline CDR1 and CDR2: SGDLS and YYNGEE. CDR3 protein: CASSEPGPRTEAFF. CDR3 bases: TGTGCCAGCAGCGAACCGGGACCTAGAACTGAAGCTTTCTTT.

The V call is TRBV9, the J call TRBJ1-1; TRBD1 aligns across 7 bases. The CDR3 spans 12 residues. Germline CDR1 reads SGDLS; CDR2 reads YYNGEE. V was clipped by 10 bases and J by 3 bases; unmatched bases: 6. Here the CDR3 DNA reads TGTGCCTCCTCAGGGGGGGACACTGAAGCTTTCTTT. Residues: CASSGGDTEAFF.